This section outlines one T cell receptor (beta chain) sequence together with its context. The sample originates from a study of regulatory and conventional T cells in RAG deficiency. Using immunoSEQ multiplex PCR, the repertoire was profiled, and TCRdb retains in-frame clones only, with some absent. The top ten clones hold about 0.32% of a sample with around 29,000 clones, approximately 96% of them seen once. Genomic DNA came from blood conventional CD4+ T cells gated CD25-low CD127-high. V dropped 1 base and J dropped 6 bases, with 15 bases sitting between them. Germline V CDR1 and CDR2: KGHSH, LQKENI. The CDR3 totals 15 residues. The data were also submitted as part of a second study, on regulatory T cells. That publication notes: The primer mix had 52 TRBV and 13 TRBJ primers. Patient repertoires had restricted TRB V-J pairs and skewed V and J usage, most in Tregs.

The rearrangement uses TRBV18 and TRBJ1-1; TRBD1 is a possible D gene (6 bases). This clonotype originated in a human donor in good health. Sequenced material: CD25- CD4+ T cells sorted from blood. CDR3 sequence (DNA): TGTGCCAGCTCACCACGGAACAGGGACGTAGCTGAAGCTTTCTTT. Its protein is CASSPRNRDVAEAFF.